The text below deals with one T cell receptor beta chain. Generated by immunoSEQ multiplex PCR, the TCRdb table keeps only in-frame clones and is missing some. The sample has over 850,000 clones, around 82% seen once; the top ten hold roughly 0.61%. This entry is derived from a study of shared clonotypes between healthy human individuals. The V gene's germline CDR1 is LNHDA and CDR2 SQIVND (reference sequence). CDR3 length: 12 amino acids. V dropped 7 bases and J dropped 5 bases, with 11 bases sitting between them. The TCR was taken from a man younger than 35 in good health. Some clones in this sample may be carry-over from other donors' samples. Sequencing was done on a sample of memory CD4+ T cells from PBMCs. The subset is: CD45RA-negative fraction. This chain links TRBV19 with TRBJ2-5, with no clear D. The CDR3 loop reads CASKDEEETQYF. CDR3 in DNA: TGTGCCAGTAAGGACGAGGAGGAGACCCAGTACTTC.